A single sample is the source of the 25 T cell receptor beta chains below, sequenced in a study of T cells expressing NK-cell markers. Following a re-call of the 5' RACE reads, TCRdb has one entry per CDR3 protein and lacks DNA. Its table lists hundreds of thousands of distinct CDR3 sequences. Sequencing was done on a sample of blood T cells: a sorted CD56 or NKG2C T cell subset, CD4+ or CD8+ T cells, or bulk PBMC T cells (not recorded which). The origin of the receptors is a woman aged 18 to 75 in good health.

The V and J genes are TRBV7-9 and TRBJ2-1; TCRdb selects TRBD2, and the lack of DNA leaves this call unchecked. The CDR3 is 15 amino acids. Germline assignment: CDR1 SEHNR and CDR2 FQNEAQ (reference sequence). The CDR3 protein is CASSPDPLAGGVQFF.

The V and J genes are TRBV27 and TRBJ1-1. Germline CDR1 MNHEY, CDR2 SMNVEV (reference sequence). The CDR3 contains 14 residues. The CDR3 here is CASSLTIPLEGAFF.

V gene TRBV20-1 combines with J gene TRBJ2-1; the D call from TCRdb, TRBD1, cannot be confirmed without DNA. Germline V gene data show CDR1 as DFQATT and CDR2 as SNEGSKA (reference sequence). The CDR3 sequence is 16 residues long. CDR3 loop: CSAPNLPRQGFNEQFF.

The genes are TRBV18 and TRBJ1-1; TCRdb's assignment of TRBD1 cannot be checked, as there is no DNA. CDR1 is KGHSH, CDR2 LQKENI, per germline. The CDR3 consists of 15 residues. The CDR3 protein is CASSQGQLMNTEAFF.

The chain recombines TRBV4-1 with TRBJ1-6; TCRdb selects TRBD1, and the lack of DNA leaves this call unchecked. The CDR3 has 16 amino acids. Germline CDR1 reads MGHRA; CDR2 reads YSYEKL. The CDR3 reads CASSSLPGAQGSPLHF.

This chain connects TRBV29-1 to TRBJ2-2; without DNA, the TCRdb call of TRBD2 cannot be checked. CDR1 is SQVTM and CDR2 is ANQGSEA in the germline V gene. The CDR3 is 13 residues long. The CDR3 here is CSVGGLSTGELFF.

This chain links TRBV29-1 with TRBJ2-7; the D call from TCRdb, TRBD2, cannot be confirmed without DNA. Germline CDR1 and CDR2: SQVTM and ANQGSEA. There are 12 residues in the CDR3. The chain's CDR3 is CSVGRLADEQYF.

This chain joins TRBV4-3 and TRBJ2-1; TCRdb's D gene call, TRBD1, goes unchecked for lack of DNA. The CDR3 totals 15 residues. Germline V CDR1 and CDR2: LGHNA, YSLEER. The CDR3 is CASSQDPGQLNEQFF.

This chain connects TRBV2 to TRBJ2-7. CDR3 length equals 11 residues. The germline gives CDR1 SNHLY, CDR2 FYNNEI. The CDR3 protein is CASSVPYEQYF.

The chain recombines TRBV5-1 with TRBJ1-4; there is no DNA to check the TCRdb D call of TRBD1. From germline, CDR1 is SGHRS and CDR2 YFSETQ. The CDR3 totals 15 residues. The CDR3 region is CASSPWADPNEKLFF.

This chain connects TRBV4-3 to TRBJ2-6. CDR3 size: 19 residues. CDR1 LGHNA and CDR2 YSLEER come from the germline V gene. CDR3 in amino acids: CASSQDDGVNYPGANVLTF.

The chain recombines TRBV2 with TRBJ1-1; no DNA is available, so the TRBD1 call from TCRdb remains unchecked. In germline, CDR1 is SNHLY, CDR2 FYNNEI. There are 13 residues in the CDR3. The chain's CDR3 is CASRALGTGEAFF.

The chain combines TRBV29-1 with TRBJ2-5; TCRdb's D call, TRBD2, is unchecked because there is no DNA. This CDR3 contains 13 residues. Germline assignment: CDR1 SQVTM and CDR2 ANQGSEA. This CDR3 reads CSVSGGDPGTQYF.

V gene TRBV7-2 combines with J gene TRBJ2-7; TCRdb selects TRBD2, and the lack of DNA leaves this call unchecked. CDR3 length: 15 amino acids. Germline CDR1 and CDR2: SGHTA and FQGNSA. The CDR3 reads CASSPGLDSFYEQYF.

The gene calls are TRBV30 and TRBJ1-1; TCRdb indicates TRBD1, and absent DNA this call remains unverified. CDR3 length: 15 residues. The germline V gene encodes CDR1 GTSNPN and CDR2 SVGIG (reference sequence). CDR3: CAWSVTGALNTEAFF.

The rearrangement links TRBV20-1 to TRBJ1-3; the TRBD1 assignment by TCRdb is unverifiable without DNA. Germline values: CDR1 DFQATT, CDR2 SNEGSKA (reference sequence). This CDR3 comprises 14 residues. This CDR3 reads CSALGQGTGNTIYF.

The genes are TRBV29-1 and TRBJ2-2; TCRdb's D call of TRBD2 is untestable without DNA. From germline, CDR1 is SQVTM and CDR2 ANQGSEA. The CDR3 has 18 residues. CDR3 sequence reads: CSAQEGFGGKWNTGELFF.

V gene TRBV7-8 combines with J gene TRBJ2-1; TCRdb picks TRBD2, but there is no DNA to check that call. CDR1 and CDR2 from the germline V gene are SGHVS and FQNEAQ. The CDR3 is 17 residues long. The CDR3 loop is CASSFPEVGLAGGEQFF. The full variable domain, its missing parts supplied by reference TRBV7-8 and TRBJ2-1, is GAGVSQSPRYKVAKRGQDVALRCDPISGHVSLFWYQQALGQGPEFLTYFQNEAQLDKSGLPSDRFFAERPEGSVSTLKIQRTQQEDSAVYLCASSFPEVGLAGGEQFFGPGTRLTVL.

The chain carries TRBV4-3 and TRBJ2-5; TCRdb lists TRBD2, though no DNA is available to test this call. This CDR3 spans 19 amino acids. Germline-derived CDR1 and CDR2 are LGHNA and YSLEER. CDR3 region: CASSQAVGGLDVEQETQYF.

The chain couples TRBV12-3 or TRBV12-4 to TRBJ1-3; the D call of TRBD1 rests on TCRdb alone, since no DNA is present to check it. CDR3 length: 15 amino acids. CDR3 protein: CASSLWGARGNTIYF.

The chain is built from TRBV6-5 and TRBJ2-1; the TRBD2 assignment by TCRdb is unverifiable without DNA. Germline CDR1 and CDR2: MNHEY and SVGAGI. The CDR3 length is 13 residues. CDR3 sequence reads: CASSSGTTGEQFF.

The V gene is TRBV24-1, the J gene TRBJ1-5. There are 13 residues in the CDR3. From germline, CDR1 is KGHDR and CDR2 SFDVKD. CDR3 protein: CATSGKGRQPQHF.

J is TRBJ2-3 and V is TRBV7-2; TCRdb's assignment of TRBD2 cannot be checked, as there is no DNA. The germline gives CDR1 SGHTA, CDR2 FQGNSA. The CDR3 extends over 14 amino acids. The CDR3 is CASSSGLSTDTQYF.

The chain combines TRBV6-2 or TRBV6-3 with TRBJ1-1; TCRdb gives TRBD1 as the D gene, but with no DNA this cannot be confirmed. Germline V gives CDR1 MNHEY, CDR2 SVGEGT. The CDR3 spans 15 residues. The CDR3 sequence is CASSTIDRGGTEAFF.

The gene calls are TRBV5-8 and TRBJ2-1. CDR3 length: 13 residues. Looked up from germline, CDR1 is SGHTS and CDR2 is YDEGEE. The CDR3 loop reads CASTLGRQNEQFF.